This entry lists 8 T cell receptor beta chains sequenced from one sample in a study of blood T cell repertoires in COVID-19. Assay used: immunoSEQ multiplex PCR; TCRdb lists only in-frame clones, some missing. The sample shows fewer than 250,000 clones, 75% to 90% of them seen only once. The sequenced sample consisted of peripheral blood. These TCRs come from a woman in her thirties or forties with acute or convalescent COVID-19.

This rearrangement joins TRBV6-5 to TRBJ1-5, with D maybe TRBD1 (6 bases). Per germline, CDR1 MNHEY and CDR2 SVGAGI. Trimming pared 6 bases from V and 6 bases from J, leaving 12 bases between. This CDR3 region has 13 residues. Written as DNA, the CDR3 is TGTGCCAGCAGCCGCCGGGGGGCTCAGCCCCAGCATTTT. This codes for CASSRRGAQPQHF.

This clone was observed once. The chain employs TRBV5-1 and TRBJ1-3; no clear D. The ends were cut back, 0 bases at V and 2 bases at J, with 6 bases in the middle. Germline loops: CDR1 SGHRS, CDR2 YFSETQ. This CDR3 region has 14 residues. Written as DNA, the CDR3 is TGCGCCAGCAGCTTGGGAGGCACTGGAAACACCATATATTTT. This translates into CASSLGGTGNTIYF.

The chain links TRBV7-6 to TRBJ1-1, with TRBD1 matching 7 bases. Germline-derived CDR1 and CDR2 are SGHVS and FNYEAQ. The J segment lost 7 bases and the V segment lost 5 bases, leaving 19 bases of the junction unmatched. The CDR3 has 17 residues. CDR3 residues: CASSPVGAGGAPGEAFF. In nucleotides, the CDR3 is TGTGCCAGCAGCCCAGTAGGGGCAGGGGGTGCCCCCGGTGAAGCTTTCTTT.

This clone showed up just a few times. The V gene is TRBV11-2, the J gene TRBJ2-1; 11 positions match TRBD2. The CDR3 covers 16 residues. Germline V CDR1 and CDR2: SGHAT, FQNNGV. Trimming took 3 bases from V and 7 from J; bases not matched to a gene: 8. CDR3 in amino acids: CASSFRLAGSGNEQFF. The CDR3 region has the DNA TGTGCCAGCAGCTTCAGACTAGCGGGGTCCGGAAATGAGCAGTTCTTC.

With regard to this clone: The sample contains more than one DNA sequence encoding this CDR3. The chain joins TRBV18 to TRBJ1-1; D possibly corresponds to TRBD1 (5 bases). Per germline, CDR1 KGHSH and CDR2 LQKENI. The CDR3 runs 14 residues. V was shortened by 6 bases and J by 1 base, with 12 bases between the two germline ends. CDR3: CASSPGGKNTEAFF. The CDR3 nucleotides read TGTGCCAGCTCCCCGGGGGGTAAGAACACTGAAGCTTTCTTT.

In regard to this clone: This specimen includes other DNA sequences encoding the same CDR3. V usage is TRBV30 and J usage is TRBJ1-1, with TRBD1 matching 7 bases. The ends lost 4 bases at V and 1 base at J; junction bases unmatched: 3. In germline, CDR1 is GTSNPN, CDR2 SVGIG (reference sequence). The CDR3 is made up of 13 amino acids. Here the CDR3 reads CAWTRQGNTEAFF. The CDR3 DNA reads as TGTGCCTGGACCAGACAGGGGAACACTGAAGCTTTCTTT.

This clone was seen once. V and J are TRBV3-1 (or the pseudogene TRBV3-2) and TRBJ2-3, with TRBD2 as a possible D gene (6 bases). This CDR3 comprises 12 residues. V was clipped by 5 bases and J by 4 bases, with 7 bases between them. Germline V gives CDR1 LGHDT, CDR2 YNNKEL (reference sequence). The CDR3 region is CASSSGADTQYF. CDR3 coding DNA: TGTGCCAGCAGCTCGGGGGCAGATACGCAGTATTTT.

This chain joins TRBV24-1 and TRBJ2-5; D possibly corresponds to TRBD1 (6 bases). CDR1 KGHDR and CDR2 SFDVKD come from the germline V gene. CDR3 length: 16 amino acids. Trimming shortened V by 3 bases and J by 5 bases, and 18 bases separated the two germline ends. The CDR3 nucleotides are TGTGCCACCAGTGATCCCCCCAAGACAGGCGCGGAGACCCAGTACTTC. Translated, it gives CATSDPPKTGAETQYF.